This T cell receptor (beta chain) appears in the sequencing data of a study of tumor and adjacent non-tumor tissue in lung cancer. Findings of the study overall: TCR diversity was significantly greater in tumor than normal lung tissue. Higher tumor TCR diversity was associated with shorter survival.

The library came from three nested PCR rounds adapted from ARM-PCR protocols. TCRdb independently ran MiXCR on the multiplex PCR reads; one entry per CDR3 protein. The repertoire holds about 200,000 distinct CDR3 sequences, with 71% as singletons. About this clonotype itself: The antigen is unknown.

The CDR3 length is 15 residues. Per germline, CDR1 SGHAT and CDR2 FQDESV (reference sequence). Trimming removed 0 bases at V and 3 bases at J, with 12 bases between. No cell sorting was done before RNA was extracted from the tissue. The chain employs TRBV11-1 and TRBJ2-7; TRBD1 might be the D (5 bases). Sequencing input: lung tumor tissue. The source is a man in his fifties or sixties with non-small cell lung cancer. CDR3 in DNA: TGTGCCAGCAGCTTAGCGCGGTTTAGGGGCTACGAGCAGTACTTC. Protein product: CASSLARFRGYEQYF. The complete variable domain, with remaining parts taken from reference TRBV11-1 and TRBJ2-7, reads EAEVAQSPRYKITEKSQAVAFWCDPISGHATLYWYRQILGQGPELLVQFQDESVVDDSQLPKDRFSAERLKGVDSTLKIQPAELGDSAMYLCASSLARFRGYEQYFGPGTRLTVT.